This paragraph covers one TCR beta chain sequence. Its antigen has not been determined. No much larger clone is present one base from it, and per-base qualities are unavailable. Sequencing of the TRB variable region was done with the immunoSEQ hsTCRB v3.0 assay at survey level resolution. A depth of roughly 35,000-50,000 T-cell genomes per sample was targeted for TRB sequencing. An Illumina MiSeq with a v3 150-cycle kit was used to sequence the pooled TRB libraries. Concerning the study's data processing: Repertoire analysis ran in R within a reproducible Nextflow workflow covering QC, data transformation and analysis. LymphoSeq2, an R package for AIRR-Seq data exploration, was used to implement custom analyses. After excluding a few samples that yielded fewer than 5000 total TRB sequences, 150 to 200 HIV repertoires remained for analysis. Among the approximately 180 retained HIV repertoires, some 60 were collected before ART initiation and 129 were collected after ART initiation. Repertoires were downsampled to 5000 TRB nucleotide sequences, and summary statistics were averaged over 100 downsampling iterations. The analysis kept only TRB sequences whose CDR3 regions were at least seven amino acids long. Diversity was assessed using a clonality score derived from Shannon entropy and using the Gini coefficient. In the repertoire networks, any two of the top 5000 CDR3 amino acid sequences were linked whenever the two sequences differed by an edit distance of one. For TRB CDR3 amino acid sequences, GLIPH2 was used to predict antigen specificity groups and MHC restriction. To flag known associations with CMV, EBV, HIV or tissue antigens, CDR3 amino acid sequences were compared against VDJdb and McPAS-TCR. Pre-ART, post-ART and control groups were compared with Wilcoxon signed-rank tests and Holm-Bonferroni correction. As stored in TCRdb, this immuneACCESS dataset retains in-frame rearrangements with V and J assigned. A fraction of the clones does not appear; measured against another copy, unresolved V genes explain less than half of the discrepancy, and the remainder lacks a known reason. V and J calls and clone size are copied from that table; D and trimming were computed from the DNA. The sample has 9,000 to 13,000 clones on record, around 85% of them singletons. The ten largest clones take up around a sixth of the sample.

The germline V gene encodes CDR1 LNHDA and CDR2 SQIVND (reference sequence). The V end loses 10 bases and the J end loses 4 bases, and a stretch of 22 bases separates them. Including the terminal cysteine and phenylalanine, the CDR3 comprises 15 residues. Just the 45-base CDR3 DNA is kept, in frame starting at base 1. Participants were included only if at least one PBMC sample before ART initiation and at least two post-ART samples were available. Every participant with HIV received treatment in the United States of America. Before DNA extraction, cryopreserved samples of about 1-10 million PBMC were thawed and washed. At the time of the earliest PBMC sample, participants with HIV were aged between roughly 20 and 60 years. PBMC samples were contributed by each participant from 1-4 timepoints before ART initiation and 2-8 timepoints after ART initiation, with a median of 7 samples. Serial HIV viral load, CD4+ T-cell count, ART history and demographic data were obtained for every participant. Genomic DNA was extracted from unsorted PBMC with a Qiagen kit on a QIAcube, processed in batches of 12 samples.

This entry belongs to a study of long-term antiretroviral therapy in people with HIV (dated by TCRdb to between 2021 and 2024). About the investigation overall: The earliest samples were collected about a decade before the 2015 WHO recommendation for immediate ART, when ART was typically delayed until CD4 counts fell. A retrospective serial study tested whether changes in peripheral blood TRB repertoire composition and diversity were associated with ART initiation and durable HIV suppression. A total of around 190 cryopreserved PBMC samples came from a few dozen adults with confirmed HIV infection and were collected serially over a mean of about six years (range 1-12). Of the approximately 28 participants with HIV, ten to eleven were female. No cross-contamination during QIAcube processing was seen in test extractions of a monoclonal T-cell line run alongside 30 or so polyclonal samples.

General conclusions and limits of the study: Narrower CDR3 length ranges were observed in HIV repertoires than in controls, and an antigen-experienced repertoire with only a slight naive shift after ART was suggested by the network structure. Starting ART was linked to a significant rise in TRB diversity, yet even with long-term ART the diversity remained significantly lower than in transplant donor controls. Because pre-ART samples had limited cell numbers, profiling was done on unsorted PBMC rather than on sorted CD4+ and CD8+ T cells. No data were available on ART adherence, viral resistance or therapy changes, limiting inferences about post-ART repertoire changes. The samples span the years 2004 to 2017, and the ART regimens used may be less effective than current regimens. Because PBMC availability was limited, only the TCR beta chain was sequenced, with no alpha chain pairing. Expanded TRB clones identified before ART initiation dominated the repertoire at all time points, although this dominance fluctuated and declined in many PLHIV after ART.

The clonotype originates from a man in his forties with HIV. Sequenced material: unsorted PBMCs, taken 1.8 years after starting antiretroviral therapy. Recombination linked TRBV19 to TRBJ1-1; TRBD1 is perhaps the D gene, given 6 matching bases. The bases read TGTGCCACCTCCCGGGACAATAGATATCGCACTGAAGCTTTCTTT. This encodes CATSRDNRYRTEAFF.